The clone carrying this T cell receptor (beta chain) was recorded a few times. The ends lost 0 bases at V and 0 bases at J; junction bases unmatched: 7. Per the germline V gene, CDR1 is SGDLS and CDR2 is YYNGEE. CDR3 length: 17 residues. The method was immunoSEQ multiplex PCR; TCRdb's version includes in-frame clones alone and lacks a portion of them. Of about 180,000 clones in the sample, about 86% were seen once. The data are from a study of blood T cell repertoires in COVID-19. About the research overall: The United States, Italy and Spain were the sources of the acute and convalescent COVID-19 samples.

This rearrangement joins TRBV9 to TRBJ2-5; 8 nucleotides align to TRBD2. The receptor comes from a woman under 40 with active or convalescent COVID-19. The sample was peripheral blood. This CDR3 reads CASSVVASGGYQETQYF. The CDR3, as DNA: TGTGCCAGCAGCGTAGTAGCCAGCGGGGGTTACCAAGAGACCCAGTACTTC.